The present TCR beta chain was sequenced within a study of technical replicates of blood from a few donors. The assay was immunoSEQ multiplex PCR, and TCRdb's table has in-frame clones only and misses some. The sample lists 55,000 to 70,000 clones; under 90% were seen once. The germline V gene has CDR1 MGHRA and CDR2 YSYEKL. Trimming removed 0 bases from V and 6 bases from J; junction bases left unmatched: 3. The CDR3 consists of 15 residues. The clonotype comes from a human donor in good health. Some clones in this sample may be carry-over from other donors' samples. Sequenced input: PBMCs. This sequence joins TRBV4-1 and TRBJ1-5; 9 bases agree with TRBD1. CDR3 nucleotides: TGCGCCAGCAGCCAAGAGGACAGGGGCGTTCAGCCCCAGCATTTT. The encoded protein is CASSQEDRGVQPQHF.